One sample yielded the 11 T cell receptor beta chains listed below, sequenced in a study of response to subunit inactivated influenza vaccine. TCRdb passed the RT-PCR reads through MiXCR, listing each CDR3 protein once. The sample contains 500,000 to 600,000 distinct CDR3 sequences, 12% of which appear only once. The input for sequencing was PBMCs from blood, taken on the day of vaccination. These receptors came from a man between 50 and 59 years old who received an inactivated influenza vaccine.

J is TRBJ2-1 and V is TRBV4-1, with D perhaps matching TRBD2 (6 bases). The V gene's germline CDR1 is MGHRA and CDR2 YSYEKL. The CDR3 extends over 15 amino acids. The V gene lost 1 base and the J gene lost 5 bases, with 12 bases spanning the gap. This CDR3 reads CASSQVRERHNEQFF. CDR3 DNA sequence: TGCGCCAGCAGCCAAGTCCGGGAGAGGCACAATGAGCAGTTCTTC.

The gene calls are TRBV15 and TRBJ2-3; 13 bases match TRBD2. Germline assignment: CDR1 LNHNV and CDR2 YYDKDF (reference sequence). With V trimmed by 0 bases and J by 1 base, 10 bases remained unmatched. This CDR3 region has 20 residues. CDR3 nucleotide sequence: TGTGCCACCAGCAGAGATAGACTAGCGGGAGGAGTGAAAGGCACAGATACGCAGTATTTT. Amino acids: CATSRDRLAGGVKGTDTQYF. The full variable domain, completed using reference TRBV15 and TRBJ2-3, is DAMVIQNPRYQVTQFGKPVTLSCSQTLNHNVMYWYQQKSSQAPKLLFHYYDKDFNNEADTPDNFQSRRPNTSFCFLDIRSPGLGDTAMYLCATSRDRLAGGVKGTDTQYFGPGTRLTVL.

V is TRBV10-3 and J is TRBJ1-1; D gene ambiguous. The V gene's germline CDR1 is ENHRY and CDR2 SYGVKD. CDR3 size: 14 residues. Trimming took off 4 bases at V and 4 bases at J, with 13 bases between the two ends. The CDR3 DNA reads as TGTGCCATCAGTGCGCCAGCCTCGGGCACTGAAGCTTTCTTT. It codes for CAISAPASGTEAFF.

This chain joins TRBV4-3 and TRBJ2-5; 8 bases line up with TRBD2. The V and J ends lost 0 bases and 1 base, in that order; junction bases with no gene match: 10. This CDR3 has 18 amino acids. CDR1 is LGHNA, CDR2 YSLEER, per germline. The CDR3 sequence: CASSQDLFGGVLQETQYF. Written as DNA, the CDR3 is TGCGCCAGCAGCCAAGATTTGTTCGGGGGGGTTCTCCAAGAGACCCAGTACTTC.

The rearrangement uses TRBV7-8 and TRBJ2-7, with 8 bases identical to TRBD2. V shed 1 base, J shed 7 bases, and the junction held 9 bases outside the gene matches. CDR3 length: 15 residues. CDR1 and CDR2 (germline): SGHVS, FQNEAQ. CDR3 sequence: CASSLGGAGVGEQYF. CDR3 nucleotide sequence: TGTGCCAGCAGCTTAGGTGGAGCGGGAGTGGGTGAGCAGTACTTC.

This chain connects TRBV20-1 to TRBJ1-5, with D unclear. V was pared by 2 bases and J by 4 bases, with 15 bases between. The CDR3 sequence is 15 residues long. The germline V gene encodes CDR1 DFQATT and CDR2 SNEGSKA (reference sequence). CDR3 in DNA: TGCAGTGCTAGATCCGGACCGGACCCTAATCAGCCCCAGCATTTT. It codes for CSARSGPDPNQPQHF.

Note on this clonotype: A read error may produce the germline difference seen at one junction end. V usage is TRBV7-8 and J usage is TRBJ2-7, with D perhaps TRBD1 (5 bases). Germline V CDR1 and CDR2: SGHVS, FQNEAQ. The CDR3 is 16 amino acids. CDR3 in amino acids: CASSLASQGTSYEQSF. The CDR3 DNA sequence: TGTGCCAGCAGCTTAGCTTCGCAGGGTACCTCCTACGAGCAGTCCTTC.

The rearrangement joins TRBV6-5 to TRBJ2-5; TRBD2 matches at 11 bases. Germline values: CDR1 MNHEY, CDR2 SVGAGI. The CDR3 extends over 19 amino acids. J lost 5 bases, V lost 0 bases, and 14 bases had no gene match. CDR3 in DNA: TGTGCCAGCAGTTACTCGAGAGGGTTAGCGGGGGGGCCCCCGGAGACCCAGTACTTC. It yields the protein CASSYSRGLAGGPPETQYF.

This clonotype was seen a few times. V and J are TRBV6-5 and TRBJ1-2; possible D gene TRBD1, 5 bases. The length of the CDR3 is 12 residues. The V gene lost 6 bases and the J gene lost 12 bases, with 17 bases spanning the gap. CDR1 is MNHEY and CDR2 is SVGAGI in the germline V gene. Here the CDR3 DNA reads TGTGCCAGCAGATCAATCAGGGCCAGGAACACCTTC. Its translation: CASRSIRARNTF.

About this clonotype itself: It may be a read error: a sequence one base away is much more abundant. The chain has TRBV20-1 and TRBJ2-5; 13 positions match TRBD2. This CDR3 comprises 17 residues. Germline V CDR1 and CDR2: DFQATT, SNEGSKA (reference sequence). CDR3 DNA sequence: TGCTGTGCTAGAGATCTCCTACTAGCGGGGGGGCAAGAGACCCAGTACTTC. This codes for CCARDLLLAGGQETQYF.

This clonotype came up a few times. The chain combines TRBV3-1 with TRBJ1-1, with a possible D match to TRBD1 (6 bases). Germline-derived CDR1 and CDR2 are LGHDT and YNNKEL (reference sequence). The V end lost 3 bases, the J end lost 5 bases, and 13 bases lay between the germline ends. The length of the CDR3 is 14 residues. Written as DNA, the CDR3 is TGTGCCAGCAGCCAGAGACAGGCTGAGACTGAAGCTTTCTTT. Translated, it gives CASSQRQAETEAFF.